This is a list of T cell receptor beta chains from one sample in a study of CD8 T cells in Susac syndrome. In TCRdb, the immunoSEQ multiplex PCR reads were re-called with MiXCR into one record per CDR3 protein. The sample comprises 150,000 to 200,000 distinct CDR3 sequences, 93% of which are singletons, and about 0.14% rests with the top ten. The sample taken for sequencing was CD4+ T cells from PBMCs. These receptor sequences come from a human donor in good health. CDR3s include the opening cysteine and the closing phenylalanine or tryptophan. D genes are given only for firm matches. The size of a clone is reported for some rows only, either as once, few or many, or as a class for expanded clones.

V	D	size	J	CDR3	DNA
TRBV27	NA	NA	TRBJ2-5	CASSPSGHRGTQYF	TGTGCCAGCAGTCCTTCAGGACACCGGGGGACCCAGTACTTC
TRBV3-1	NA	once	TRBJ2-5	CASSQDSKTQYF	TGTGCCAGCAGCCAAGATTCGAAGACCCAGTACTTC
TRBV4-2	NA	NA	TRBJ1-2	CASSQDREGAYTF	TGTGCCAGCAGCCAAGATCGGGAGGGAGCCTACACCTTC
TRBV6-5	NA	NA	TRBJ1-5	CASSPQGGNQPQHF	TGTGCCAGCAGTCCCCAGGGAGGCAATCAGCCCCAGCATTTT
TRBV7-9	NA	NA	TRBJ2-2	CASSPRSGEDTGELFF	TGTGCCAGCAGCCCCCGATCGGGTGAGGACACCGGGGAGCTGTTTTTT
TRBV29-1	NA	once	TRBJ1-5	CSAITRGGQPQHF	TGCAGCGCCATCACGAGGGGCGGTCAGCCCCAGCATTTT
TRBV7-3	TRBD1	NA	TRBJ2-7	CASSLKGQGGSYEQYF	TGTGCCAGCAGCTTAAAAGGACAGGGAGGCTCCTACGAGCAGTACTTC
TRBV29-1	NA	NA	TRBJ1-1	CVGGGNTEAFF	TGCGTCGGGGGGGGGAACACTGAAGCTTTCTTT
TRBV30	TRBD1	NA	TRBJ2-5	CAWALDQGVRTQYF	TGTGCCTGGGCGTTGGACCAGGGGGTTCGGACCCAGTACTTC
TRBV6-5	NA	NA	TRBJ1-5	CASSYSNNQPQHF	TGTGCCAGCAGTTACTCGAATAATCAGCCCCAGCATTTT
TRBV6-5	TRBD2	NA	TRBJ2-7	CASSYRAATSRTVRNEQYF	TGTGCCAGCAGTTATCGGGCAGCGACTAGCCGCACGGTCAGGAACGAGCAGTACTTC
TRBV10-3	NA	NA	TRBJ2-7	CAISEPNGANYEQYF	TGTGCCATCAGTGAGCCGAATGGGGCAAACTACGAGCAGTACTTC
TRBV2	NA	NA	TRBJ2-2	CASGREIGELFF	TGTGCCAGCGGTAGGGAAATCGGGGAGCTGTTTTTT
TRBV5-1	TRBD2	NA	TRBJ2-2	CASSSYGGATGELFF	TGCGCCAGCAGCTCCTACGGGGGGGCGACCGGGGAGCTGTTTTTT
TRBV3-1	NA	NA	TRBJ2-1	CASSQLGPYNEQFF	TGTGCCAGCAGCCAATTAGGGCCGTACAATGAGCAGTTCTTC
TRBV29-1	NA	NA	TRBJ2-1	CSVAGQREHNEQFF	TGCAGCGTTGCCGGACAGAGGGAGCACAATGAGCAGTTCTTC
TRBV14	NA	NA	TRBJ2-3	CASSGQYGRDTQYF	TGTGCCAGCAGCGGACAATACGGGCGGGATACGCAGTATTTT
TRBV7-3	NA	few	TRBJ1-1	CASSWGPSNTEAFF	TGTGCCAGCAGCTGGGGGCCCTCCAACACTGAAGCTTTCTTT
TRBV6-2/TRBV6-3	NA	NA	TRBJ2-5	CASSLWGGIETQYF	TGTGCCAGCAGCCTCTGGGGGGGCATCGAGACCCAGTACTTC
TRBV6-1	TRBD1	NA	TRBJ2-3	CASSERYRGSPDTQYF	TGTGCCAGCAGTGAAAGATACAGGGGCTCGCCGGATACGCAGTATTTT
TRBV5-1	NA	NA	TRBJ1-4	CASTPGEPNEKLFF	TGCGCCAGCACCCCGGGAGAACCGAATGAAAAACTGTTTTTT
TRBV5-4	TRBD2	NA	TRBJ2-3	CASSLTSETDTQYF	TGTGCCAGCAGCTTGACTAGCGAGACAGATACGCAGTATTTT
TRBV2	NA	NA	TRBJ1-5	CASSEGINQPQHF	TGTGCCAGCAGTGAGGGGATCAATCAGCCCCAGCATTTT
TRBV2	NA	NA	TRBJ1-2	CASTTGFGGYTF	TGTGCCAGCACCACAGGATTCGGGGGCTACACCTTC
TRBV6-1	NA	NA	TRBJ1-2	CASSERGYGYTF	TGTGCCAGCAGTGAAAGGGGCTATGGCTACACCTTC
TRBV20-1	NA	NA	TRBJ2-7	CSARGVGGPPRSSSYEQYF	TGCAGTGCTAGAGGGGTCGGGGGGCCCCCGCGTTCGAGCTCCTACGAGCAGTACTTC
TRBV5-1	NA	NA	TRBJ2-7	CASSLEGWSYEQYF	TGCGCCAGCAGCTTGGAAGGGTGGTCCTACGAGCAGTACTTC
TRBV18	NA	NA	TRBJ2-7	CASSPPTGSSYEQYF	TGTGCCAGCTCACCGCCAACAGGGTCTTCCTACGAGCAGTACTTC
TRBV12-5	TRBD1	NA	TRBJ1-5	CASGSTGADQPQHF	TGTGCTAGTGGCTCTACAGGGGCCGATCAGCCCCAGCATTTT
TRBV7-2	NA	NA	TRBJ2-1	CASTTGGRSYNEQFF	TGTGCCAGCACGACGGGGGGCCGCTCCTACAATGAGCAGTTCTTC
TRBV7-2	TRBD2	few	TRBJ2-2	CASSYLTSHTGELFF	TGTGCCAGCAGCTATTTGACTAGCCACACCGGGGAGCTGTTTTTT
TRBV5-1	TRBD1	NA	TRBJ1-1	CASSLRTGGTEAFF	TGCGCCAGCAGCTTGAGGACAGGAGGGACTGAAGCTTTCTTT
TRBV9	NA	NA	TRBJ1-4	CASSVEQGSNEKLFF	TGTGCCAGCAGCGTAGAGCAGGGTTCTAATGAAAAACTGTTTTTT
TRBV2	NA	NA	TRBJ2-5	CASTFQETQYF	TGTGCCAGCACTTTTCAAGAGACCCAGTACTTC
TRBV25-1	NA	NA	TRBJ1-4	CASSEFGPRMFF	TGTGCCAGCAGTGAATTCGGGCCCCGAATGTTTTTT
TRBV2	NA	NA	TRBJ2-2	CASRLHNTGELFF	TGTGCCAGCAGGCTTCACAACACCGGGGAGCTGTTTTTT
TRBV3-1	TRBD2	once	TRBJ2-3	CASSLGGGTSKYF	TGTGCCAGCAGCCTAGGGGGCGGGACTAGCAAGTATTTT
TRBV7-3	NA	few	TRBJ1-1	CASSLRQANTEAFF	TGTGCCAGCAGCTTACGGCAGGCGAACACTGAAGCTTTCTTT
TRBV6-6	NA	NA	TRBJ1-1	CASSYSLRNTEAFF	TGTGCCAGCAGTTACTCCCTAAGGAACACTGAAGCTTTCTTT
TRBV7-8	NA	NA	TRBJ1-5	CASSLRGTHSNQPQHF	TGTGCCAGCAGCTTACGCGGGACACATAGCAATCAGCCCCAGCATTTT
TRBV11-2	NA	NA	TRBJ2-5	CASSVIRETQYF	TGTGCCAGCAGCGTAATACGGGAGACCCAGTACTTC
TRBV5-1	TRBD1	NA	TRBJ2-4	CASSIGQGANIQYF	TGCGCCAGCAGCATTGGACAGGGGGCGAACATTCAGTACTTC